Described below is a single TCR beta chain sequence and its context. What it recognizes is unknown. The data belong to a study of cytomegalovirus exposure and HLA in healthy donors. Study-level findings and limits: Rare sequences made up most TCRs, while some public TCRs were found in many donors. The study designated 150 to 200 TCR beta chains cytomegalovirus-associated.

Assay used: immunoSEQ multiplex PCR; TCRdb lists only in-frame clones, some missing. The sample shows about 300,000 clones, around 89% of them seen only once. In germline, CDR1 is MNHNS, CDR2 SASEGT. V shed 4 bases, J shed 6 bases, and the junction held 8 bases outside the gene matches. This CDR3 has 15 amino acids. The chain carries TRBV6-1 and TRBJ1-1; 10 bases are a match to TRBD1. The source is a woman under 30 in good health and CMV-seronegative. The source material was PBMCs. The chain's CDR3 is CASSASGTGASEAFF. Written as DNA, the CDR3 is TGTGCCAGCAGTGCATCCGGGACAGGGGCCTCTGAAGCTTTCTTT.